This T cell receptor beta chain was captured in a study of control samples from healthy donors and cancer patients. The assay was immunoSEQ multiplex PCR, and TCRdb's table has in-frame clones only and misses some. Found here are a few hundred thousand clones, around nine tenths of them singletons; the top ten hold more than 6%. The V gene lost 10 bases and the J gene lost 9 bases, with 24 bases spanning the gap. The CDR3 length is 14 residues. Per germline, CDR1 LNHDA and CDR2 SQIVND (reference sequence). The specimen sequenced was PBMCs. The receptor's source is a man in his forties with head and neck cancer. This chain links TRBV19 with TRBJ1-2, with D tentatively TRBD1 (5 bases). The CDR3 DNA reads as TGTGCCACAGGAGACGGGGACGTCCTTAGTCGCTACACCTTC. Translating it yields CATGDGDVLSRYTF. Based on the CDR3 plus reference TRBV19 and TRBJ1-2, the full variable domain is DGGITQSPKYLFRKEGQNVTLSCEQNLNHDAMYWYRQDPGQGLRLIYYSQIVNDFQKGDIAEGYSVSREKKESFPLTVTSAQKNPTAFYLCATGDGDVLSRYTFGSGTRLTVV.